The source of this TCR beta chain is a study of CD8+ T cells in alopecia areata. Study in general: Dosing spanned 6 to 18 months on tofacitinib, then 6 months off drug.

The authors extracted RNA and reverse transcribed it into cDNA as the sequencing template. Method: immunoSEQ multiplex PCR; TCRdb's copy keeps in-frame clones and lacks some. The top ten hold over 9.5% of the sample, which has some 190,000 clones, 40% to 65% seen once. Study-wide results and limits: Sequencing of scalp samples also captures resident alphabeta T cells of normal skin. Researchers report lesional scalp, most notably alopecia totalis/universalis, outstripped normal scalp in clonality.

Regarding this clone: Its antigen remains unknown.

Treatment reported: oral pan-JAK inhibitor, 5-10 mg twice daily. Alopecia areata patients had lesional scalp punch biopsies and peripheral blood taken from them. The length of the CDR3 is 13 residues. Germline CDR1 is SQVTM and CDR2 is ANQGSEA. The rearrangement joins TRBV29-1 to TRBJ2-5, with D uncertain. The J call is doubtful: the DNA matches TRBJ2-7 better. The specimen was CD8+ T cells sorted from blood, collected around week 52, from a patient treated with tofacitinib. This TCR derives from a human donor with alopecia areata. The CDR3 here is CSVDAAGGYEQYF. The CDR3 nucleotides read TGCAGCGTTGACGCCGCCGGTGGGTACGAGCAGTACTTC.